This T cell receptor beta chain was sequenced for a study of T-cell reconstitution after alpha-beta-depleted transplantation in children (dated by TCRdb to 2015 to 2016). Concerning the study at large: The study quantitatively tracked T-cell immune reconstitution after TCRalphabeta/CD19-depleted allogeneic hematopoietic cell transplantation in children using TCR repertoire profiling.

Libraries came from PCR. TCRdb names Illumina HiSeq 2500 as the instrument used. To normalize quantification of the TCRbeta repertoire, the TCR libraries were built with molecular barcoding that relied on unique molecular identifiers. TCRdb trimmed public reads at Q25 via fastp, called clones via MiXCR and kept in-frame beta chains. Each entry is one CDR3 protein sequence, shown with its most common DNA and genes. This sample holds about half a million distinct CDR3 sequences; 12% were observed only once. Around 5.6% of the sample is in the top ten clones. Measured from the cysteine to the phenylalanine, the CDR3 is 15 residues long. Left in the record is the CDR3 DNA by itself, 45 bases read in frame from the first base. The germline V gene provides CDR1 SGHTA and CDR2 FQGTGA. V was cut back by 5 bases and J by 4 bases, leaving a gap of 16 bases between them. In this sample, this clonotype turned up a few times. Its binding antigen is unknown. No base-level quality is on record; no much larger clone is a single base apart.

The sequence came from a human donor who donated a stem cell graft to a child with combined immunodeficiency. The sample was PBMCs from the stem cell graft donor, taken from the stem cell graft. Recombination joined TRBV7-3 with TRBJ2-3; the D match is possibly TRBD1 or TRBD2, with 5 bases aligned in each. The CDR3: CASSLGARDPDTQYF. The DNA reads as follows: TGTGCCAGCAGCCTAGGGGCCAGGGACCCAGATACGCAGTATTTT.